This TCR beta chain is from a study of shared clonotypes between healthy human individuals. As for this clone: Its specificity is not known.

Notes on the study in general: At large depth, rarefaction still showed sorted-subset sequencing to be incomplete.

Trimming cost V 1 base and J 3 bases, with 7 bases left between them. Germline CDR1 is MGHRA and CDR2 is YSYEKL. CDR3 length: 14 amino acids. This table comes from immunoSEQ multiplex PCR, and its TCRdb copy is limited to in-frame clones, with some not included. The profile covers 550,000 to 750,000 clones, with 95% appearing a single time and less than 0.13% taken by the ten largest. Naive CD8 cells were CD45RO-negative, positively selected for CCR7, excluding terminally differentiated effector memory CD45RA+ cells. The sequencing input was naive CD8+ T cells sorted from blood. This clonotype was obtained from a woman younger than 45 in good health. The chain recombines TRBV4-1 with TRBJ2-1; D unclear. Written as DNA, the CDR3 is TGCGCCAGCAGCCAAGCGAAGTTCTACAATGAGCAGTTCTTC. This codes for CASSQAKFYNEQFF.